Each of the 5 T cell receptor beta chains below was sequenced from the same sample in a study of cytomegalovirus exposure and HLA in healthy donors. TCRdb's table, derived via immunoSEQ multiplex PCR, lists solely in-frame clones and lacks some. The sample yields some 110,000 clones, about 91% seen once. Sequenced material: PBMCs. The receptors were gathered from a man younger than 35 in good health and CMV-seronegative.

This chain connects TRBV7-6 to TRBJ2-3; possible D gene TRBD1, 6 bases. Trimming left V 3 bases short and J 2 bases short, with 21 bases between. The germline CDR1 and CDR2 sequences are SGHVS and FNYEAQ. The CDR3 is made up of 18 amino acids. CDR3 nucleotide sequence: TGTGCCAGCAGCTTTAGCAACTTGGGACAAGGGGACACAGATACGCAGTATTTT. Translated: CASSFSNLGQGDTDTQYF. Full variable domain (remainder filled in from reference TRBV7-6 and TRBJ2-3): GAGVSQSPRYKVTKRGQDVALRCDPISGHVSLYWYRQALGQGPEFLTYFNYEAQQDKSGLPNDRFSAERPEGSISTLTIQRTEQRDSAMYRCASSFSNLGQGDTDTQYFGPGTRLTVL.

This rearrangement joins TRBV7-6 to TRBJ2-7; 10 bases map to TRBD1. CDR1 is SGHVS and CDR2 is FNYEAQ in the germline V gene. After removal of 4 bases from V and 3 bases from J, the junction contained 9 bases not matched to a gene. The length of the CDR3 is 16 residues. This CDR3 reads CASSSTKGQGFYEQYF. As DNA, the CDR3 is TGTGCCAGCAGCTCAACAAAGGGACAGGGGTTCTACGAGCAGTACTTC.

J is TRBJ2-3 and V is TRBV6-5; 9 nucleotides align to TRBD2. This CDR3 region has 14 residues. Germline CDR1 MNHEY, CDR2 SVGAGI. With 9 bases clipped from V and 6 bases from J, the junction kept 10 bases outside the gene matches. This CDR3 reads CASRYLAGGDTQYF. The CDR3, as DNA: TGTGCCAGTCGTTACCTCGCGGGAGGGGATACGCAGTATTTT.

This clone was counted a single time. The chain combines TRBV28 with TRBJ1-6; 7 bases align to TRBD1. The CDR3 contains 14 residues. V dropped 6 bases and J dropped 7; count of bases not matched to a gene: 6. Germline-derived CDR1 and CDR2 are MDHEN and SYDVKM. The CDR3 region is CASSHDRENSPLHF. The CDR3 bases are TGTGCCAGCAGCCATGACAGGGAGAATTCACCCCTCCACTTT.

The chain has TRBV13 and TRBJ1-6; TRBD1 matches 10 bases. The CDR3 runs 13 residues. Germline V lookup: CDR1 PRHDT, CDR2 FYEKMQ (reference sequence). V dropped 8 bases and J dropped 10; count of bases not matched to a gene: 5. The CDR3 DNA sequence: TGTGCCAGCGGAGACAGGGGGCGATCACCCCTCCACTTT. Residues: CASGDRGRSPLHF.